Below are 19 T cell receptor beta chains sequenced from a single sample in a study of blood T cell repertoires in COVID-19. The assay was immunoSEQ multiplex PCR, and TCRdb's table has in-frame clones only and misses some. This table holds about 300,000 clones, about 85% found once. Specimen: PBMCs or T cells enriched from blood (not recorded which). The origin of the receptors is a woman aged 25 to 45 who had been exposed to COVID-19.

The chain uses TRBV2 and TRBJ1-5; D is ambiguous. Germline V lookup: CDR1 SNHLY, CDR2 FYNNEI. V lost 4 bases and J 1 base, leaving 14 bases between the germline ends. The length of the CDR3 is 16 residues. CDR3 nucleotide sequence: TGTGCCAGCAGTGCCCCCGAGGAGGAGAGCAATCAGCCCCAGCATTTT. Protein: CASSAPEEESNQPQHF.

The chain employs TRBV5-5 and TRBJ1-2; 8 bases are a match to TRBD1. This CDR3 has 14 amino acids. The J segment lost 2 bases and the V segment lost 5 bases, leaving 5 bases of the junction unmatched. Germline V gives CDR1 SGHKS, CDR2 YYEKEE (reference sequence). The CDR3 is CASRQQGVNYGYTF. CDR3 nucleotide sequence: TGTGCCAGCAGACAACAGGGGGTGAACTATGGCTACACCTTC.

In its sample, this clone was seen a few times. This sequence joins TRBV19 and TRBJ1-2; no firm D call. The CDR3 covers 12 residues. Germline lookup yields CDR1 LNHDA and CDR2 SQIVND (reference sequence). Trimming left V 2 bases short and J 7 bases short, with 8 bases between. The DNA for the CDR3 is TGTGCCAGTAGTATACGAGGAGCTGGCTACACCTTC. Encoded protein: CASSIRGAGYTF. Filled out from reference TRBV19 and TRBJ1-2, the complete variable domain reads DGGITQSPKYLFRKEGQNVTLSCEQNLNHDAMYWYRQDPGQGLRLIYYSQIVNDFQKGDIAEGYSVSREKKESFPLTVTSAQKNPTAFYLCASSIRGAGYTFGSGTRLTVV.

The rearrangement joins TRBV5-6 to TRBJ1-1; a weak D match, TRBD1 (6 bases). The V gene lost 3 bases and the J gene lost 3 bases, with 15 bases spanning the gap. The germline gives CDR1 SGHDT, CDR2 YYEEEE. CDR3 length: 15 residues. The CDR3 DNA reads as TGTGCCAGCAGCTGGGGGGGCAGGTTGGACACTGAAGCTTTCTTT. Translated, it gives CASSWGGRLDTEAFF. Looking up the rest from reference TRBV5-6 and TRBJ1-1 gives the full variable domain: DAGVTQSPTHLIKTRGQQVTLRCSPKSGHDTVSWYQQALGQGPQFIFQYYEEEERQRGNFPDRFSGHQFPNYSSELNVNALLLGDSALYLCASSWGGRLDTEAFFGQGTRLTVV.

V is TRBV9 and J is TRBJ2-5; D call uncertain. In germline, CDR1 is SGDLS, CDR2 YYNGEE. CDR3 length: 15 residues. V was clipped by 0 bases and J by 2 bases, with 11 bases between them. The CDR3 DNA follows: TGTGCCAGCAGCGTAGGGTATTGGCAGCAAGAGACCCAGTACTTC. Translating it yields CASSVGYWQQETQYF.

The J gene is TRBJ2-7, the V gene TRBV4-1; 10 bases map to TRBD2. Looked up from germline, CDR1 is MGHRA and CDR2 is YSYEKL. CDR3 length equals 21 residues. V lost 0 bases to trimming and J lost 3 bases; unmatched junction nucleotides: 20. The CDR3 sequence is CASSQERGEGLASIRGYEQYF. CDR3 coding DNA: TGCGCCAGCAGCCAAGAAAGGGGGGAGGGACTAGCGTCAATCCGAGGCTACGAGCAGTACTTC.

The V call is TRBV27, the J call TRBJ2-1; 7 bases line up with TRBD2. J was trimmed by 0 bases and V by 2 bases; bases with no gene match: 4. Germline V gene sequence: CDR1 MNHEY, CDR2 SMNVEV (reference sequence). The CDR3 runs 16 residues. CDR3 bases: TGTGCCAGCAGTTTAAGCGGGATTAGCTCCTACAATGAGCAGTTCTTC. Its protein product is CASSLSGISSYNEQFF.

The rearrangement links TRBV29-1 to TRBJ1-6; 7 nucleotides match TRBD1. This CDR3 region has 14 residues. Germline CDR1 reads SQVTM; CDR2 reads ANQGSEA. V lost 5 bases to trimming and J lost 7 bases; unmatched junction nucleotides: 8. The CDR3 is CSVTRQGRNSPLHF. The CDR3 region has the DNA TGCAGCGTTACAAGACAGGGAAGGAATTCACCCCTCCACTTT.

DNA of the CDR3: TGTGCCAGCAGCTACTCAGGGTCTAGCACAGATACGCAGTATTTT. Protein product: CASSYSGSSTDTQYF. The chain recombines TRBV7-9 with TRBJ2-3, with a weak D call TRBD1 (5 bases). CDR3 length: 15 amino acids. Germline CDR1 SEHNR, CDR2 FQNEAQ (reference sequence). The ends were cut back, 4 bases at V and 0 bases at J, with 11 bases in the middle.

The V gene is TRBV28, the J gene TRBJ1-2; 9 nucleotides line up with TRBD1. V dropped 2 bases and J dropped 4; count of bases not matched to a gene: 8. There are 16 residues in the CDR3. Germline V CDR1 and CDR2: MDHEN, SYDVKM. In DNA, the CDR3 is TGTGCCAGCAGTTTAGACAGTGACAGGGGGAGCTATGGCTACACCTTC. Translation: CASSLDSDRGSYGYTF.

This sequence joins TRBV3-1 (or the pseudogene TRBV3-2) and TRBJ2-7; 7 bases map to TRBD2. V dropped 0 bases and J dropped 5; count of bases not matched to a gene: 7. Germline V lookup: CDR1 LGHDT, CDR2 YNNKEL (reference sequence). The CDR3 has 15 residues. This CDR3 is CASSQDPLAMNEQYF. Here the CDR3 DNA reads TGTGCCAGCAGCCAAGATCCACTAGCGATGAACGAGCAGTACTTC.

The chain is built from TRBV27 and TRBJ1-2, with TRBD1 as a possible D gene (6 bases). The length of the CDR3 is 15 residues. Germline V CDR1 and CDR2: MNHEY, SMNVEV (reference sequence). V lost 6 bases and J 2 bases, leaving 16 bases between the germline ends. The CDR3 sequence is CASRNPAGANYGYTF. DNA of the CDR3: TGTGCCAGCAGGAACCCTGCAGGGGCAAACTATGGCTACACCTTC.

This chain connects TRBV5-1 to TRBJ2-2; TRBD1 matches at 8 bases. Germline V gene lookup returns CDR1 SGHRS and CDR2 YFSETQ. The CDR3 has 14 amino acids. The V segment lost 0 bases and the J segment 7 bases; nucleotides outside the gene matches: 2. The CDR3 sequence is CASSLATGDGELFF. CDR3 sequence (DNA): TGCGCCAGCAGCTTGGCGACAGGGGACGGGGAGCTGTTTTTT.

Written as DNA, the CDR3 is TGTGCCAGCAGTTTACCGCGGCCGAACACTGAAGCTTTCTTT. It specifies CASSLPRPNTEAFF. This chain joins TRBV28 and TRBJ1-1; no reliable D call. CDR1 and CDR2 from the germline V gene are MDHEN and SYDVKM. Trimming removed 2 bases at V and 1 base at J, with 8 bases between. This CDR3 contains 14 residues.

This chain uses TRBV29-1 with TRBJ1-1; D is unresolved. V dropped 4 bases and J dropped 1 base, with 4 bases sitting between them. Per the germline V gene, CDR1 is SQVTM and CDR2 is ANQGSEA. The CDR3 covers 11 residues. CDR3 bases: TGCAGCGTTGTTAGGAACACTGAAGCTTTCTTT. Its protein is CSVVRNTEAFF.

This clone was picked up one time. The V and J genes are TRBV4-3 and TRBJ2-7; D gene unclear. Germline loops: CDR1 LGHNA, CDR2 YSLEER. This CDR3 is 14 amino acids long. V gave up 0 bases and J gave up 6 bases, with 12 bases separating them. DNA for the CDR3: TGCGCCAGCAGCCAAGATCGACATTTGGGCGAGCAGTACTTC. Protein product: CASSQDRHLGEQYF.

The V call is TRBV19, the J call TRBJ2-3; TRBD2 aligns across 10 bases. J gave up 2 bases and V 5 bases, and 7 bases lay outside the gene matches. CDR3 length: 16 residues. Germline V gene lookup returns CDR1 LNHDA and CDR2 SQIVND (reference sequence). The CDR3 loop reads CASSALAGVLTDTQYF. The CDR3 bases are TGTGCCAGTAGTGCTCTAGCGGGGGTACTCACAGATACGCAGTATTTT.

The CDR3 spells CASGHIVATEAFF. The CDR3 bases are TGTGCCAGCGGACACATTGTTGCCACTGAAGCTTTCTTT. This sequence joins TRBV12-3 or TRBV12-4 and TRBJ1-1, with D tentatively TRBD1 (5 bases). V lost 8 bases to trimming and J lost 4 bases, with 14 bases between them. The CDR3 spans 13 residues.

In its sample, this clone was seen once. This sequence joins TRBV6-1 and TRBJ2-1; a weak D match, TRBD1 (5 bases). The CDR3 totals 11 residues. Per germline, CDR1 MNHNS and CDR2 SASEGT. The V gene lost 1 base and the J gene lost 11 bases, with 6 bases spanning the gap. For the CDR3, the DNA is TGTGCCAGCAGTGAAGACAGGCAGCAGTTCTTC. Translated: CASSEDRQQFF.